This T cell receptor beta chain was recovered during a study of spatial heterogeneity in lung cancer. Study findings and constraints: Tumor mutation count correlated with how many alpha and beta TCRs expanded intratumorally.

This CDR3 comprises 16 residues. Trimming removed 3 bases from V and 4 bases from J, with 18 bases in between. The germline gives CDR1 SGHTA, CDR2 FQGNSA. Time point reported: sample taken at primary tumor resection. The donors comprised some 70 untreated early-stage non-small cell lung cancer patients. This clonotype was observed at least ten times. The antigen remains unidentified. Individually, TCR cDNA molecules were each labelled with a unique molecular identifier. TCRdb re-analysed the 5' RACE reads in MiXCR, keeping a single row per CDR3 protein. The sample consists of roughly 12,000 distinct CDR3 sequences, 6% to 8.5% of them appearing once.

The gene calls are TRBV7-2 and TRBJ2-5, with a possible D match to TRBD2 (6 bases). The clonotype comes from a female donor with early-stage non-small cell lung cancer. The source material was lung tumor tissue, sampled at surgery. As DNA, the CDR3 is TGTGCCAGCAGCTTGGGGGGTACTAGATCCTTAGAGACCCAGTACTTC. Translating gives CASSLGGTRSLETQYF.